The 14 T cell receptor beta chains reported below all come from one sample, sequenced in a study of long-term antiretroviral therapy in people with HIV (dated by TCRdb to about 2022). The immunoSEQ hsTCRB v3.0 assay was used at survey level resolution to sequence the TRB variable region. The source is immuneACCESS, and TCRdb retained only in-frame sequences with V and J called. Part of the clones is not carried over; for the studies checked, unresolved V genes explain less than half of this, and the remainder is unexplained. This sample is represented by fewer than 30,000 clones; under 90% of them were singletons. The ten largest account for approximately 15% of the sample. Sequencing used unsorted PBMCs, obtained at the start of antiretroviral therapy, before treatment. The source is a woman aged 18-29 years with HIV.

The chain joins TRBV7-9 to TRBJ1-3; unclear D gene. Between the trimmed V and J ends, which lost 5 bases and 4 bases, there was a span of 6 bases. This CDR3 has 12 amino acids. Per the germline V gene, CDR1 is SEHNR and CDR2 is FQNEAQ (reference sequence). The CDR3 here is CASSEGGNTIYF. The CDR3 DNA reads as TGTGCCAGCAGCGAAGGAGGAAACACCATATATTTT.

This chain uses TRBV15 with TRBJ2-7; 8 bases fit TRBD1. This CDR3 is 13 amino acids long. Germline lookup yields CDR1 LNHNV and CDR2 YYDKDF (reference sequence). V shed 5 bases and J 3 bases; nucleotides not matched to a gene: 3. DNA of the CDR3: TGTGCCACCAGCGAAGACAGGGGCTACGAGCAGTACTTC. Its translation: CATSEDRGYEQYF.

The chain combines TRBV27 with TRBJ2-1; 9 bases align to TRBD2. The CDR3 is 16 amino acids. V trimming: 2 bases; J trimming: 7 bases; junction bases outside the gene matches: 9. Per the germline V gene, CDR1 is MNHEY and CDR2 is SMNVEV (reference sequence). The CDR3 loop reads CASSLPLAGGPNEQFF. The CDR3 region has the DNA TGTGCCAGCAGTTTACCTCTGGCGGGGGGGCCGAATGAGCAGTTCTTC.

The V call is TRBV25-1, the J call TRBJ2-7; 8 nucleotides agree with TRBD1. The CDR3 covers 13 residues. Trimming took 0 bases from V and 6 from J; bases not matched to a gene: 1. CDR1 is MGHDK and CDR2 is SYGVNS in the germline V gene. The CDR3 protein is CASSEYRGLEQYF. CDR3 sequence (DNA): TGTGCCAGCAGTGAATACAGGGGGCTCGAGCAGTACTTC.

The chain employs TRBV9 and TRBJ1-3, with D uncertain. Per germline, CDR1 SGDLS and CDR2 YYNGEE. The V and J ends lost 0 bases and 4 bases respectively, with 8 bases between them. The CDR3 covers 14 residues. CDR3 region: CASSVEPSGNTIYF. CDR3 DNA sequence: TGTGCCAGCAGCGTAGAGCCGTCCGGAAACACCATATATTTT.

The rearrangement uses TRBV2 and TRBJ1-1; D possibly corresponds to TRBD1 (6 bases). The CDR3 length is 13 residues. The germline CDR1 and CDR2 sequences are SNHLY and FYNNEI. The V end was cut by 8 bases, the J end by 1 base, with 11 bases between. CDR3 bases: TGTGCCAGCGAAACACAGGGGAACACTGAAGCTTTCTTT. Amino acids: CASETQGNTEAFF. Full variable domain (outside the CDR3, taken from reference TRBV2 and TRBJ1-1): EPEVTQTPSHQVTQMGQEVILRCVPISNHLYFYWYRQILGQKVEFLVSFYNNEISEKSEIFDDQFSVERPDGSNFTLKIRSTKLEDSAMYFCASETQGNTEAFFGQGTRLTVV.

This clone was seen just once. DNA for the CDR3: TGCGCCAGCAGACAGGGGAGCACTGAAGCTTTCTTT. It encodes CASRQGSTEAFF. V and J are TRBV23-1 and TRBJ1-1, with TRBD1 identical over 7 bases. TRBV23-1 is an ORF, with its function uncertain. The ends lost 6 bases at V and 4 bases at J; junction bases unmatched: 2. The CDR3 has 12 amino acids.

The V gene is TRBV4-1, the J gene TRBJ2-3, with D perhaps TRBD2 (6 bases). The germline CDR1 and CDR2 sequences are MGHRA and YSYEKL. Between the trimmed V and J ends, which lost 0 bases and 2 bases, there was a span of 12 bases. The CDR3 has 16 residues. CDR3 nucleotides: TGCGCCAGCAGCCAAGATGTTGCGGGATACACAGATACGCAGTATTTT. It specifies CASSQDVAGYTDTQYF.

The chain uses TRBV2 and TRBJ1-2; possible D gene TRBD1, 5 bases. V lost 1 base and J 4 bases, leaving 10 bases between the germline ends. CDR1 and CDR2 from the germline V gene are SNHLY and FYNNEI. The CDR3 covers 14 residues. CDR3 region: CASSEGRDGYGYTF. The CDR3 nucleotides are TGTGCCAGCAGTGAAGGCAGGGACGGCTATGGCTACACCTTC.

This clone has only one observation. The genes are TRBV7-9 and TRBJ2-3; 9 bases map to TRBD2. The V segment lost 1 base and the J segment 1 base; nucleotides outside the gene matches: 3. This CDR3 has 16 residues. From germline, CDR1 is SEHNR and CDR2 FQNEAQ (reference sequence). Written as DNA, the CDR3 is TGTGCCAGCAGCTTAGTTGCGGGAGGGGGCACAGATACGCAGTATTTT. It encodes CASSLVAGGGTDTQYF.

In this sample, this clone turned up a few times. The chain combines TRBV27 with TRBJ2-7; D possibly corresponds to TRBD1 (6 bases). Germline CDR1 and CDR2: MNHEY and SMNVEV (reference sequence). Trimming removed 5 bases at V and 2 bases at J, with 19 bases between. This CDR3 has 16 residues. CDR3 DNA: TGTGCCAGCAGTCCCTTCCCCGGGACAATGGCCTACGAGCAGTACTTC. Encoded protein: CASSPFPGTMAYEQYF.

This clone was detected once. This sequence joins TRBV6-5 and TRBJ1-4; no firm D call. Germline values: CDR1 MNHEY, CDR2 SVGAGI. Trimming left V 0 bases short and J 3 bases short, with 11 bases between. The length of the CDR3 is 16 residues. CDR3 in amino acids: CASSYSGVMANEKLFF. In DNA, the CDR3 is TGTGCCAGCAGTTACTCCGGGGTCATGGCTAATGAAAAACTGTTTTTT.

This chain connects TRBV19 to TRBJ2-1; D unresolved. The germline gives CDR1 LNHDA, CDR2 SQIVND (reference sequence). The CDR3 runs 12 residues. V was trimmed by 1 base and J by 6 bases, leaving 4 bases between them. CDR3 sequence (DNA): TGTGCCAGTAGTATAGTGGTCAATGAGCAGTTCTTC. Protein sequence: CASSIVVNEQFF.

This clone has only a few counts. The chain links TRBV7-3 to TRBJ1-6; D unresolved. CDR3 length: 13 amino acids. The germline CDR1 and CDR2 sequences are SGHTA and FQGTGA. Trimming pared 4 bases from V and 10 bases from J, leaving 11 bases between. The CDR3 here is CASSSSSDSPLHF. CDR3 DNA sequence: TGTGCCAGCAGCTCGAGCTCGGACTCACCCCTCCACTTT.